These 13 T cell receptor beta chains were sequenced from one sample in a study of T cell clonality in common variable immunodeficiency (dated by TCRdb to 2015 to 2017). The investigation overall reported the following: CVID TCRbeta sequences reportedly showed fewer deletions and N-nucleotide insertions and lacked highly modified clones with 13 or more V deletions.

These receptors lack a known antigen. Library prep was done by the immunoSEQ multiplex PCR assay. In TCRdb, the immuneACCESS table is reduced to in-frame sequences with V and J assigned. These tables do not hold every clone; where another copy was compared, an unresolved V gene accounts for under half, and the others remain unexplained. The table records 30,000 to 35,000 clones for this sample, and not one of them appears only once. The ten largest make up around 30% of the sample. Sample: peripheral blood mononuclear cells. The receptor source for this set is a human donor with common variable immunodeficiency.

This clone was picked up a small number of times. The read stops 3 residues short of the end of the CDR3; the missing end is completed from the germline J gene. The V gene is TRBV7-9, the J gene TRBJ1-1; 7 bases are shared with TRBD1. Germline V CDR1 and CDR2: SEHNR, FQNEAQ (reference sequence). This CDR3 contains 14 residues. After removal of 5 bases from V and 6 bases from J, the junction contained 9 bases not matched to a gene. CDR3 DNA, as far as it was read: TGTGCCAGCAGCCATAGAGACAGGGACTCTGAA. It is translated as CASSHRDRDSE. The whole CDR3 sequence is CASSHRDRDSEAFF.

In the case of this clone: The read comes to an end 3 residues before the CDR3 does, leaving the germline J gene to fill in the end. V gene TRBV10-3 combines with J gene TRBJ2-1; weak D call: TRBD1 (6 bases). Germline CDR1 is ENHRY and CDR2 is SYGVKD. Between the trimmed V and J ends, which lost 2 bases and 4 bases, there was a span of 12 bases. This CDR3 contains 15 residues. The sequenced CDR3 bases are TGTGCCATCAGTGAGGTCAGGGGCGGTTACAATGAG. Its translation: CAISEVRGGYNE. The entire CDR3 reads CAISEVRGGYNEQFF.

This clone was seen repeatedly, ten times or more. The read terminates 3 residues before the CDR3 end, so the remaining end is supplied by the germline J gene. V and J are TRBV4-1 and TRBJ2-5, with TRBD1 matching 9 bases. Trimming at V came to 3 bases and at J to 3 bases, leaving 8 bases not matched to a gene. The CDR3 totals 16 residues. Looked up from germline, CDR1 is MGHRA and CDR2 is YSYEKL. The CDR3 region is CASSQPPGQGKETQYF. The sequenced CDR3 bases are TGCGCCAGCAGCCAGCCCCCGGGACAGGGTAAAGAGACC.

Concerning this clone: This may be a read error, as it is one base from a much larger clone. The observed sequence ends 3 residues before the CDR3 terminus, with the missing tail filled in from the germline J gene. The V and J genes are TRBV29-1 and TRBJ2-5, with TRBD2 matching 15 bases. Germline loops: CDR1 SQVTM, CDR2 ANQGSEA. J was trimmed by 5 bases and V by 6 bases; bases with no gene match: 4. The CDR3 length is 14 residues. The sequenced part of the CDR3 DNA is TGCAGCGTGGACGGACTAGCGGGAGGGGAGACC. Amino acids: CSVDGLAGGET. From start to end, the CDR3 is CSVDGLAGGETQYF. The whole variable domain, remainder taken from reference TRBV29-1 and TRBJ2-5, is SAVISQKPSRDICQRGTSLTIQCQVDSQVTMMFWYRQQPGQSLTLIATANQGSEATYESGFVIDKFPISRPNLTFSTLTVSNMSPEDSSIYLCSVDGLAGGETQYFGPGTRLLVL.

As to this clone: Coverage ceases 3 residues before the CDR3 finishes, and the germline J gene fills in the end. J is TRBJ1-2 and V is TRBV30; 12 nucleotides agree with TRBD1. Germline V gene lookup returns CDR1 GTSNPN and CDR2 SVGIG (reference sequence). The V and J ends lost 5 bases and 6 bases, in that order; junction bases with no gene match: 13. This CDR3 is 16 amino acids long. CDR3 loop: CAWDGTGGKTVHGYTF. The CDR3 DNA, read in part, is TGTGCCTGGGACGGGACAGGGGGCAAGACGGTACATGGC.

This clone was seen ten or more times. The part of the CDR3 DNA that was read is TGCAGTGCTAGACTAGCGGGAACCTACGAG. This codes for CSARLAGTYE. The complete CDR3 protein is CSARLAGTYEQYF. V and J are TRBV20-1 and TRBJ2-7; TRBD2 matches at 9 bases. The observed sequence ends 3 residues before the CDR3 terminus, with the missing tail filled in from the germline J gene. Germline V gene lookup returns CDR1 DFQATT and CDR2 SNEGSKA (reference sequence). This CDR3 comprises 13 residues. Germline trimming cut 2 bases from V and 2 bases from J; bases unmatched to any gene: 1.

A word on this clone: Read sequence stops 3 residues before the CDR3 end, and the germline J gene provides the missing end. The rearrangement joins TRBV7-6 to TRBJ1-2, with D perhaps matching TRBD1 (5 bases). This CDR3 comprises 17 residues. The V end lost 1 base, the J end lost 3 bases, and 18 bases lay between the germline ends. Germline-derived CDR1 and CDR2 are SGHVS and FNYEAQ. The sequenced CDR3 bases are TGTGCCAGCAGCTTAGATCCCGTTGGGCTAGGGGACTATGGC. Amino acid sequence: CASSLDPVGLGDYG. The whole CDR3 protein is CASSLDPVGLGDYGYTF. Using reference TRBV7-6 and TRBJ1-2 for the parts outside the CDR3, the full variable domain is GAGVSQSPRYKVTKRGQDVALRCDPISGHVSLYWYRQALGQGPEFLTYFNYEAQQDKSGLPNDRFSAERPEGSISTLTIQRTEQRDSAMYRCASSLDPVGLGDYGYTFGSGTRLTVV.

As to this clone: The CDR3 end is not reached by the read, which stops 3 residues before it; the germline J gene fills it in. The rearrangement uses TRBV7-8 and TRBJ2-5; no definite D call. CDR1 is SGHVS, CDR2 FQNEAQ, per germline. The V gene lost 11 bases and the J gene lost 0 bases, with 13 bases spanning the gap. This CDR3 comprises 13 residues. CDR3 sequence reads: CASRFEYQETQYF. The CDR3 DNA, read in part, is TGTGCCTCCAGGTTCGAGTACCAAGAGACC.

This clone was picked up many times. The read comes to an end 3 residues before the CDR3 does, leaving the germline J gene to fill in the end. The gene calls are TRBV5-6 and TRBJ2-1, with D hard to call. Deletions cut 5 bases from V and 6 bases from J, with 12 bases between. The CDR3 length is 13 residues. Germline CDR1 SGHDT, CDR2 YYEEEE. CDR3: CASSPSGPNEQFF. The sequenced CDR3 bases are TGTGCCAGCAGTCCGTCGGGTCCCAATGAG.

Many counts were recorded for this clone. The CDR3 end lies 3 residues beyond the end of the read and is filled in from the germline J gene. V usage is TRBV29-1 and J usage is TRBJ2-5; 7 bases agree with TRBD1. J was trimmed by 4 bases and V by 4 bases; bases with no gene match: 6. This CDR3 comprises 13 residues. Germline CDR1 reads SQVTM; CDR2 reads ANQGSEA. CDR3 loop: CSVGARGRETQYF. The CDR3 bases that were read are TGCAGCGTTGGCGCTAGGGGGCGAGAGACC.

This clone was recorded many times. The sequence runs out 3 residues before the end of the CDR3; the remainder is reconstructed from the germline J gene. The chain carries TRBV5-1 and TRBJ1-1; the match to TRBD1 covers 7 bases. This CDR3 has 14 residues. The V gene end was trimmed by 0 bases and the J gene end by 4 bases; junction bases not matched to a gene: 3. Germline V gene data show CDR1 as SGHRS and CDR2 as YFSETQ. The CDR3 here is CASSLARQGTEAFF. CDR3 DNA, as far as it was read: TGCGCCAGCAGCTTGGCCCGACAGGGCACTGAA.

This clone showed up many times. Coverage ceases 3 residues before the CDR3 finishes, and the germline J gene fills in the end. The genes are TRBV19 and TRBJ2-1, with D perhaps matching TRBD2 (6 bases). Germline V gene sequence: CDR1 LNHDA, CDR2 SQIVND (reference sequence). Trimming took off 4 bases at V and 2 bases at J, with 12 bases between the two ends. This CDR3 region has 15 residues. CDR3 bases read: TGTGCCAGTAGTAGGGGACTCTCCCCCTACAATGAG. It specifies CASSRGLSPYNE. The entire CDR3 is CASSRGLSPYNEQFF.

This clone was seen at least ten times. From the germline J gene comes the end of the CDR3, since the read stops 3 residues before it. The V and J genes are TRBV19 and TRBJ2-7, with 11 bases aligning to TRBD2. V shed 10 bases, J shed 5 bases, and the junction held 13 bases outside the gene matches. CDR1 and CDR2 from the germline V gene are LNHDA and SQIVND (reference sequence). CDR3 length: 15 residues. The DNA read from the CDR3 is TGTGCCACCTCCCAAATAACTAGCGGGAGTGACGAG. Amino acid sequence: CATSQITSGSDE. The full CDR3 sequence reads CATSQITSGSDEQYF.